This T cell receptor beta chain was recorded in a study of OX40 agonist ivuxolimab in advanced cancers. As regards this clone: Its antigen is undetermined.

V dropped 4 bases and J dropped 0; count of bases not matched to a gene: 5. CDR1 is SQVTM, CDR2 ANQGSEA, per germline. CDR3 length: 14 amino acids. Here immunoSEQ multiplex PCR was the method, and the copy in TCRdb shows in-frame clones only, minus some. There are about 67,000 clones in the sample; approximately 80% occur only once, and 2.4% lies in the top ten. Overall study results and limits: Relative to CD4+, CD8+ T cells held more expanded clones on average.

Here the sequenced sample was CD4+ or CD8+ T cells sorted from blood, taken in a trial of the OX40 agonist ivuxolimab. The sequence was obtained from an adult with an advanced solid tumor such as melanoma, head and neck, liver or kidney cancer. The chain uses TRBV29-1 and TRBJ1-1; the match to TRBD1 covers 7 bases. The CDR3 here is CSVGPGTVNTEAFF. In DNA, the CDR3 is TGCAGCGTTGGCCCCGGGACAGTGAACACTGAAGCTTTCTTT.